The source of this TCR beta chain is a study of T cell repertoires in cytomegalovirus infection. Study-level background: Public TCR beta signatures marked donors with CMV infection and the matching HLA.

TCRdb recomputed calls from the reads with MiXCR, one row per CDR3 protein. The profile shows approximately 250,000 distinct CDR3 sequences, approximately 7% of them singletons. General observations from the study: The ex vivo response was dominated by HLA-C-restricted CMV-specific TCR beta clonotypes.

This clonotype was counted only a few times. The antigen remains unidentified. The CDR3 extends over 16 amino acids. The germline gives CDR1 LGHDT, CDR2 YNNKEL (reference sequence). The V gene end was trimmed by 3 bases and the J gene end by 1 base; junction bases not matched to a gene: 6. This sequence joins TRBV3-1 and TRBJ2-7, with 10 nucleotides matching TRBD2. The sequenced material came from PBMCs. The clonotype was recovered from a human donor in good health (CMV status not recorded). Some clones in this sample may be carry-over from other donors' samples. This CDR3 reads CASSHFSGGTSYEQYF. In DNA form, the CDR3 reads TGTGCCAGCAGCCATTTTAGCGGGGGGACGTCCTACGAGCAGTACTTC.